This TCR beta chain was documented in a study of beta chain features in type 1 diabetes. Study as a whole: Patients and healthy donors were similar in age, gender and cell yields.

Via CD45RO/CCR7/CD25/CD127/CD95/CD27, cells of the CD4+ naive, central memory, regulatory and stem cell-like memory subsets were sorted. This clone was counted only a few times. The target antigen is unknown. CDR1 is SGHVS, CDR2 FQNEAQ, per germline. The V gene lost 1 base and the J gene lost 4 bases, with 9 bases spanning the gap. The CDR3 contains 14 residues. Study-level findings and limits: People with Type 1 diabetes carried modestly yet significantly shorter TCRB CDR3s in all four CD4+ subsets. Because the template was cDNA, high-expressing cells might be over-represented. PCR might pick shorter templates more often, in the same way for patients and controls.

All of the isolated RNA was reverse transcribed, so expressed TCRB transcripts were sequenced. Assay: immunoSEQ multiplex PCR; the TCRdb copy retains only in-frame clones and omits some. The table includes over 25,000 clones, 55% to 60% detected once. Sequencing was done on a sample of Tregs from blood. This sequence was found in a woman aged 18-35 years with type 1 diabetes. The chain carries TRBV7-8 and TRBJ2-3, with D possibly being TRBD2 (5 bases). For the CDR3, the DNA is TGTGCCAGCAGCTTAGTGAGAGGGCCAGATACGCAGTATTTT. Protein: CASSLVRGPDTQYF.